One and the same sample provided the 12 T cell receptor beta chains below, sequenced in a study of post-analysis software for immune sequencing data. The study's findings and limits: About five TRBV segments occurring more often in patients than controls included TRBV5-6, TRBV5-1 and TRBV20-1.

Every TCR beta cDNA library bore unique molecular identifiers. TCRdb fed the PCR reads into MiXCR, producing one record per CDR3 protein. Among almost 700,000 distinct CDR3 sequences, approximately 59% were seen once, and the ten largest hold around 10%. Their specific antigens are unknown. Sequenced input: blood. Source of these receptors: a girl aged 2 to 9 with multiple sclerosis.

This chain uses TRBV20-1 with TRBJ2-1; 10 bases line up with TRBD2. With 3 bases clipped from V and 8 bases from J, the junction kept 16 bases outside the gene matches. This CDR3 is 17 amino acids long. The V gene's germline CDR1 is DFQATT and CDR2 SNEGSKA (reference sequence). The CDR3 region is CSASGRAERGGWDEQFF. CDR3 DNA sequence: TGCAGTGCTAGTGGTAGGGCCGAGCGGGGGGGCTGGGATGAGCAGTTCTTC.

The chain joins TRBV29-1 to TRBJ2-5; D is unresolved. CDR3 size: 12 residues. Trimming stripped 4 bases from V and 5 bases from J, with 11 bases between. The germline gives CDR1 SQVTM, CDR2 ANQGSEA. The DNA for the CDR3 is TGCAGCGTTGCGGTCAGGATTGAGACCCAGTACTTC. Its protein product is CSVAVRIETQYF.

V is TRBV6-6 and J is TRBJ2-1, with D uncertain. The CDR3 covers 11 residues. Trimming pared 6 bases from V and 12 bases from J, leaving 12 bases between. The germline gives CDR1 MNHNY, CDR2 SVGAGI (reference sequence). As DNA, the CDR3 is TGTGCCAGCAGACACGTGCAGGCGCAGTTCTTC. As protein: CASRHVQAQFF.

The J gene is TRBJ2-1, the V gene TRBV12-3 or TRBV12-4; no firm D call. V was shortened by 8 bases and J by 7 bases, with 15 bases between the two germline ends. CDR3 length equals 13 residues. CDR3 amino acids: CASSGPGRNEQFF. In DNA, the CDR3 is TGTGCCAGCTCTGGCCCAGGCCGGAATGAGCAGTTCTTC.

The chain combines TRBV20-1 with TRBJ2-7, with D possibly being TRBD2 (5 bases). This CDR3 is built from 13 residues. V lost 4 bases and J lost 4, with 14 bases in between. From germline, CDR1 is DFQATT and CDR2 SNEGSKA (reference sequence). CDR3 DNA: TGCAGTGCTAAGACTATACTATCGTACGAGCAGTACTTC. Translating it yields CSAKTILSYEQYF.

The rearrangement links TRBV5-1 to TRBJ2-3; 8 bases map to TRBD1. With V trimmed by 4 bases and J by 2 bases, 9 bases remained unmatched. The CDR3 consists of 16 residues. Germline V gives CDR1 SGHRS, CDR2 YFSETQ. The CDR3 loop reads CASSLGTGPSTDTQYF. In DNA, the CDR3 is TGCGCCAGCAGCCTCGGGACAGGCCCTTCCACAGATACGCAGTATTTT.

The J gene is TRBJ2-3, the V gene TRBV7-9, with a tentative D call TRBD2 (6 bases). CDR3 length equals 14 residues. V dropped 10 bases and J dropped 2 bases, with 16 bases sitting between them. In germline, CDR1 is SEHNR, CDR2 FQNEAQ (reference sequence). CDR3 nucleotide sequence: TGTGCCATAATGGAGCCGGGGGTCACAGATACGCAGTATTTT. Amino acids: CAIMEPGVTDTQYF.

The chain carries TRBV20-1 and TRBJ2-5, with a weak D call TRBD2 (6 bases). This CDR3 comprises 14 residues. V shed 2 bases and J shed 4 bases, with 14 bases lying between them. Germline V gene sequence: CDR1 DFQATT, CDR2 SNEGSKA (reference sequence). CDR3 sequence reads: CSARQGVSGETQYF. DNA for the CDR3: TGCAGTGCTAGACAAGGAGTTAGCGGAGAGACCCAGTACTTC.

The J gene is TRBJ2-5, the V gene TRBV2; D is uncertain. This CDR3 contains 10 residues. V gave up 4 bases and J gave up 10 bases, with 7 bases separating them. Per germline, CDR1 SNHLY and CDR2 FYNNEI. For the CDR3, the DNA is TGTGCCAGCAGTGTTCAGAGCCAGTACTTC. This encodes CASSVQSQYF.

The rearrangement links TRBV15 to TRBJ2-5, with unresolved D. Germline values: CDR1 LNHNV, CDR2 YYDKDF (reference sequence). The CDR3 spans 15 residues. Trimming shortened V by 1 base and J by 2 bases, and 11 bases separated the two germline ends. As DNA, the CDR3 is TGTGCCACCAGCAGAGCCGCAGGAGTTCAAGAGACCCAGTACTTC. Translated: CATSRAAGVQETQYF.

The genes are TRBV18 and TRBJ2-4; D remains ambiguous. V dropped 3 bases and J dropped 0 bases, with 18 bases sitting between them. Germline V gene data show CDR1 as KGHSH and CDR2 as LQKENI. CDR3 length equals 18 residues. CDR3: CASSPREAPLLAKNIQYF. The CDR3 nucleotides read TGTGCCAGCTCACCTCGTGAAGCACCGCTACTAGCCAAAAACATTCAGTACTTC.

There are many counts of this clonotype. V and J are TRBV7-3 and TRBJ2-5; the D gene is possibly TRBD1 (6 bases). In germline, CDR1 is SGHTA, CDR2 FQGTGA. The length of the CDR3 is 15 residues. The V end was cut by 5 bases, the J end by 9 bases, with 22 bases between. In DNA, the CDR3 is TGTGCCAGCAGCCTACTACCGGGACAAAACGCGGCCCAGTACTTC. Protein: CASSLLPGQNAAQYF.